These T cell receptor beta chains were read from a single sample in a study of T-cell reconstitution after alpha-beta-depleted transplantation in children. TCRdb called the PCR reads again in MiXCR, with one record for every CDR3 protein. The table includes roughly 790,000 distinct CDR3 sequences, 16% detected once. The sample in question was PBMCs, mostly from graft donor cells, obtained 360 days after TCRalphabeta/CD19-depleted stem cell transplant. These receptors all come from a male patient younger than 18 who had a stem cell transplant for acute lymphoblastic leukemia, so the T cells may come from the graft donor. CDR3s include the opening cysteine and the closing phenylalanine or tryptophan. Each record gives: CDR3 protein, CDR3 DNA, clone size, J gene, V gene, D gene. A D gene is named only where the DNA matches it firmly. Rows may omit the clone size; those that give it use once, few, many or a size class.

CDR3aa: CASSPRSVVGNQPQHF; CDR3nt: TGCGCCAGCAGCCCCCGGTCGGTCGTAGGCAATCAGCCCCAGCATTTT; abundance: .; j_gene: TRBJ1-5; v_gene: TRBV4-1; d_gene: .
CDR3aa: CSVGGMGSDTQYF; CDR3nt: TGCAGCGTGGGCGGGATGGGCTCAGATACGCAGTATTTT; abundance: .; j_gene: TRBJ2-3; v_gene: TRBV29-1; d_gene: .
CDR3aa: CASSSTGANTEAFF; CDR3nt: TGTGCCAGCAGCTCTACAGGGGCGAACACTGAAGCTTTCTTT; abundance: many; j_gene: TRBJ1-1; v_gene: TRBV7-9; d_gene: TRBD1
CDR3aa: CASREDRGVPNEQYF; CDR3nt: TGTGCCAGCAGAGAAGACAGGGGAGTCCCCAACGAGCAGTACTTC; abundance: .; j_gene: TRBJ2-7; v_gene: TRBV28; d_gene: TRBD1
CDR3aa: CASSSLIPLAGDTDTQYF; CDR3nt: TGTGCCAGCAGCTCCCTTATACCTCTGGCGGGGGACACAGATACGCAGTATTTT; abundance: .; j_gene: TRBJ2-3; v_gene: TRBV11-2; d_gene: TRBD2
CDR3aa: CSVEASGSDTQYF; CDR3nt: TGCAGCGTTGAAGCTAGCGGGAGTGATACGCAGTATTTT; abundance: .; j_gene: TRBJ2-3; v_gene: TRBV29-1; d_gene: TRBD2
CDR3aa: CASSLDLVNNEQFF; CDR3nt: TGTGCCAGCAGCTTAGATCTCGTTAACAATGAGCAGTTCTTC; abundance: few; j_gene: TRBJ2-1; v_gene: TRBV11-2; d_gene: .
CDR3aa: CSLRTSLSLLNEQFF; CDR3nt: TGCAGCCTACGGACTAGCTTATCTTTACTTAATGAGCAGTTCTTC; abundance: .; j_gene: TRBJ2-1; v_gene: TRBV29-1; d_gene: TRBD2
CDR3aa: CASRRPGLTGGRYEQYF; CDR3nt: TGCGCCAGCAGGCGTCCGGGACTAACGGGAGGACGCTACGAGCAGTACTTC; abundance: .; j_gene: TRBJ2-7; v_gene: TRBV5-1; d_gene: TRBD2
CDR3aa: CASSEGDATQYF; CDR3nt: TGTGCCAGCAGTGAAGGGGACGCGACCCAGTACTTC; abundance: .; j_gene: TRBJ2-5; v_gene: TRBV25-1; d_gene: .
CDR3aa: CASSQAFPPDTQYF; CDR3nt: TGTGCCAGCAGCCAAGCTTTTCCACCAGATACGCAGTATTTT; abundance: .; j_gene: TRBJ2-3; v_gene: TRBV14; d_gene: .
CDR3aa: CASSNEFLMDNEQFF; CDR3nt: TGTGCCAGCTCAAACGAATTCCTAATGGACAATGAGCAGTTCTTC; abundance: few; j_gene: TRBJ2-1; v_gene: TRBV3-1; d_gene: .
CDR3aa: CSARTSGVYQETQYF; CDR3nt: TGCAGTGCCCGGACTAGCGGAGTGTACCAAGAGACCCAGTACTTC; abundance: few; j_gene: TRBJ2-5; v_gene: TRBV20-1; d_gene: TRBD2
CDR3aa: CASSEAAHHNQPQHF; CDR3nt: TGTGCCAGCAGTGAAGCCGCACACCACAATCAGCCCCAGCATTTT; abundance: .; j_gene: TRBJ1-5; v_gene: TRBV2; d_gene: .
CDR3aa: CASSLVPESTQDSEAFF; CDR3nt: TGTGCCAGCAGCTTGGTCCCAGAATCGACTCAGGACAGTGAAGCTTTCTTT; abundance: few; j_gene: TRBJ1-1; v_gene: TRBV7-6; d_gene: .
CDR3aa: CASSLASGRFSGANVLTF; CDR3nt: TGTGCCAGCAGCTTAGCTAGCGGGAGATTCTCTGGGGCCAACGTCCTGACTTTC; abundance: .; j_gene: TRBJ2-6; v_gene: TRBV7-2; d_gene: TRBD2
CDR3aa: CASSQGGVQTDTQYF; CDR3nt: TGTGCCAGCAGTCAGGGGGGGGTACAGACAGATACGCAGTATTTT; abundance: few; j_gene: TRBJ2-3; v_gene: TRBV2; d_gene: .
CDR3aa: CASSFGEGKNIQYF; CDR3nt: TGTGCCAGCAGCTTCGGGGAGGGCAAAAACATTCAGTACTTC; abundance: few; j_gene: TRBJ2-4; v_gene: TRBV11-2; d_gene: TRBD2
CDR3aa: CASSYPDGYTF; CDR3nt: TGTGCCAGCAGTTACCCCGATGGCTACACCTTC; abundance: .; j_gene: TRBJ1-2; v_gene: TRBV6-2/TRBV6-3; d_gene: .
CDR3aa: CSVVAAFHYNEQFF; CDR3nt: TGCAGCGTCGTAGCGGCGTTTCACTACAATGAGCAGTTCTTC; abundance: many; j_gene: TRBJ2-1; v_gene: TRBV29-1; d_gene: .
CDR3aa: CASSWNRGLSDGYTF; CDR3nt: TGTGCCAGCAGCTGGAACAGGGGGTTGTCCGATGGCTACACCTTC; abundance: .; j_gene: TRBJ1-2; v_gene: TRBV7-9; d_gene: TRBD1
CDR3aa: CASSLPLTSGSYNEQFF; CDR3nt: TGTGCCAGCAGTTTACCCCTAACTAGCGGCTCCTACAATGAGCAGTTCTTC; abundance: .; j_gene: TRBJ2-1; v_gene: TRBV27; d_gene: TRBD2
CDR3aa: CSALNPTSGRAFTGELFF; CDR3nt: TGCAGTGCTCTAAACCCGACTAGCGGGAGGGCCTTCACCGGGGAGCTGTTTTTT; abundance: .; j_gene: TRBJ2-2; v_gene: TRBV20-1; d_gene: TRBD2
CDR3aa: CASSRGQGATEAFF; CDR3nt: TGTGCCAGCTCACGGGGACAGGGGGCCACTGAAGCTTTCTTT; abundance: few; j_gene: TRBJ1-1; v_gene: TRBV18; d_gene: TRBD1
CDR3aa: CASPRSRDANTGELFF; CDR3nt: TGTGCCAGCCCCAGAAGTCGGGACGCGAACACCGGGGAGCTGTTTTTT; abundance: .; j_gene: TRBJ2-2; v_gene: TRBV7-9; d_gene: .
CDR3aa: CASSQTASTDTQYF; CDR3nt: TGCGCCAGCAGCCAAACGGCCTCCACAGATACGCAGTATTTT; abundance: many; j_gene: TRBJ2-3; v_gene: TRBV4-1; d_gene: .